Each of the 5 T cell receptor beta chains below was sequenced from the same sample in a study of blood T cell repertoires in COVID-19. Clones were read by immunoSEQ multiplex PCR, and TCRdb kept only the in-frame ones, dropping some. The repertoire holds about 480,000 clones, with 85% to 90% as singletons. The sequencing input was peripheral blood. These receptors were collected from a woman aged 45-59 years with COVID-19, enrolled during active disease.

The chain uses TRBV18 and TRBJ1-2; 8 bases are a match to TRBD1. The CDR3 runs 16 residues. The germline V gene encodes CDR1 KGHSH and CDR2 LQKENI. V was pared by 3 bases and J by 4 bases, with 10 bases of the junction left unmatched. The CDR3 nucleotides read TGTGCCAGCTCACCCTCTGGGGGACAGGTTATCTATGGCTACACCTTC. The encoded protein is CASSPSGGQVIYGYTF.

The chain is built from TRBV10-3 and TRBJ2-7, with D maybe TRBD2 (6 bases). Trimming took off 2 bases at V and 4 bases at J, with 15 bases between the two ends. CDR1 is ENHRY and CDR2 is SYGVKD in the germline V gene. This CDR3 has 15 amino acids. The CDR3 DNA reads TGTGCCATCAGTGAGGGTCCTAGAGGGAGGTACGAGCAGTACTTC. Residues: CAISEGPRGRYEQYF.

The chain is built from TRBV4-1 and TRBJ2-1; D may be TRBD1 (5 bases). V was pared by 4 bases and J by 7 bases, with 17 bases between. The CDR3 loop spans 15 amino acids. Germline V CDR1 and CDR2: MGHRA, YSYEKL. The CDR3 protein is CASSPPPQGRNEQFF. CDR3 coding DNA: TGCGCCAGCAGCCCCCCGCCGCAGGGTCGGAATGAGCAGTTCTTC.

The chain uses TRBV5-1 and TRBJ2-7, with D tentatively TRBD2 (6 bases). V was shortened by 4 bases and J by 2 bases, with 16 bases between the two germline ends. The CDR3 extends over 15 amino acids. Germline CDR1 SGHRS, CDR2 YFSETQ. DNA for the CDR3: TGCGCCAGCAGCCCTGGGACTTTCCCCCCCTACGAGCAGTACTTC. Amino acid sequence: CASSPGTFPPYEQYF. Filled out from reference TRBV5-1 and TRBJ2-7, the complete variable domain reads KAGVTQTPRYLIKTRGQQVTLSCSPISGHRSVSWYQQTPGQGLQFLFEYFSETQRNKGNFPGRFSGRQFSNSRSEMNVSTLELGDSALYLCASSPGTFPPYEQYFGPGTRLTVT.

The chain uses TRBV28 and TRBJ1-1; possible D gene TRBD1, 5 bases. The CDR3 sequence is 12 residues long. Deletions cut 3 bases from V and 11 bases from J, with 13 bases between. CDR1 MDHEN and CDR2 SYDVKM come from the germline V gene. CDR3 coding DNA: TGTGCCAGCAGTTTCAGCGGCGGGGACGCTTTCTTT. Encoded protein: CASSFSGGDAFF.